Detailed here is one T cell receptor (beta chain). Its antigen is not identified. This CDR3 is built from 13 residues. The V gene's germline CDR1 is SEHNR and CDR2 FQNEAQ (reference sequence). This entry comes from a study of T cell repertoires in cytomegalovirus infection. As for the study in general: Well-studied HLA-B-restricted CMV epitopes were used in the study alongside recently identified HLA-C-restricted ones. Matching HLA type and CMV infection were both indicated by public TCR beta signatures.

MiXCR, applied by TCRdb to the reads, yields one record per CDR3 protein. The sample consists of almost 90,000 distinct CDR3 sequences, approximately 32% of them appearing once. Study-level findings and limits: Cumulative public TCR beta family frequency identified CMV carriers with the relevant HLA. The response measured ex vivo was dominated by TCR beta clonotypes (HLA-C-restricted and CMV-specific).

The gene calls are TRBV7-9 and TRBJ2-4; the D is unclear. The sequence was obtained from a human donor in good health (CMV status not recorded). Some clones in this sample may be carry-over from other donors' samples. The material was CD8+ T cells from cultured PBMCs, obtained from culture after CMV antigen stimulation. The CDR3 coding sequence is TGTGGAAAGAACCTGAGGGCCAAAAACATTCAGTACTTC. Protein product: CGKNLRAKNIQYF. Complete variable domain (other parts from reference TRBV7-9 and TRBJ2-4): DTGVSQNPRHKITKRGQNVTFRCDPISEHNRLYWYRQTLGQGPEFLTYFQNEAQLEKSRLLSDRFSAERPKGSFSTLEIQRTEQGDSAMYLCGKNLRAKNIQYFGAGTRLSVL.